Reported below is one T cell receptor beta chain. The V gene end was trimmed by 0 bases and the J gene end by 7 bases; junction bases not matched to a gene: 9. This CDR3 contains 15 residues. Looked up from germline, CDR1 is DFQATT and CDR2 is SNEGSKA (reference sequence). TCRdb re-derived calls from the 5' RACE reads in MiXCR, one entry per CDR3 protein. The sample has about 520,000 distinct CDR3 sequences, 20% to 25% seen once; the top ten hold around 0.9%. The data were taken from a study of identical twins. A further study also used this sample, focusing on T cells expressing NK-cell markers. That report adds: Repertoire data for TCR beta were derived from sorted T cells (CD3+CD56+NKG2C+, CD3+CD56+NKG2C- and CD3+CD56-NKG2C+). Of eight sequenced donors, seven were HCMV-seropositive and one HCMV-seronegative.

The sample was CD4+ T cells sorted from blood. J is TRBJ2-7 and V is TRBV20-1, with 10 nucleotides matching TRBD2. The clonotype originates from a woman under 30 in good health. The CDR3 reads CSAREELAGRGEQYF. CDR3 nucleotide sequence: TGCAGTGCTAGAGAAGAACTAGCGGGACGAGGGGAGCAGTACTTC.